These T cell receptor beta chains were read from a single sample in a study of identical twins. TCRdb redid the calling of the 5' RACE reads with MiXCR, one entry per CDR3 protein. The sample lists about 570,000 distinct CDR3 sequences, 9.6% seen once, with around 3% in the top ten. These data were also filed under a second study, of yellow fever vaccine responses in identical twins.

The sequencing sample was made of PBMCs. These receptors came from a woman younger than 35 in good health. Each CDR3 is given with its conserved first and last residue. Each record gives: V gene, clone size, J gene, D gene, CDR3 DNA, CDR3 protein. The D gene is left open where the match is weak. Only part of the rows carry a size: once, few, many, or a class if the clone is expanded.

TRBV19	-	TRBJ2-1	TRBD2	TGTGCCAGTAGTATAGCCCGGGAGGCCTACAATGAGCAGTTCTTC	CASSIAREAYNEQFF
TRBV5-5	many	TRBJ1-2	-	TGTGCCAGCAGCTTAACAGAACGCTATGGCTACACCTTC	CASSLTERYGYTF
TRBV7-9	-	TRBJ2-3	-	TGTGCCAGCAGCTTAAGTTTTGGGAGCTTCGCAGATACGCAGTATTTT	CASSLSFGSFADTQYF
TRBV12-3/TRBV12-4	few	TRBJ2-1	-	TGTGCCAGCAGTTTAACTGGAGGTTGGGTCAATGAGCAGTTCTTC	CASSLTGGWVNEQFF
TRBV6-1	-	TRBJ1-5	-	TGTGCCAGCAGGAACCGGGACGGCAATCAGCCCCAGCATTTT	CASRNRDGNQPQHF
TRBV18	few	TRBJ2-7	-	TGTGCCAGCTCCCGACAGGTAGCCTACGAGCAGTACTTC	CASSRQVAYEQYF
TRBV7-9	few	TRBJ2-7	TRBD2	TGTGCCAGCAGCCTCACGGGACTAGGCGGCGAGCAGTACTTC	CASSLTGLGGEQYF
TRBV7-2	many	TRBJ2-1	TRBD2	TGTGCCAGCAGCTTATACGGAGCGGGAGGGGCCTACAATGAGCAGTTCTTC	CASSLYGAGGAYNEQFF
TRBV28	many	TRBJ2-3	-	TGTGCCAGCAGGGGCGCAGGGAAAGGAGAGACAGATACGCAGTATTTT	CASRGAGKGETDTQYF
TRBV5-1	many	TRBJ2-1	-	TGCGCCAGCAGCCCGACAATGCTGATGAACAATGAGCAGTTCTTC	CASSPTMLMNNEQFF
TRBV29-1	few	TRBJ2-7	-	TGCAGCGTCCTAATCATCGGGGGAGGCGAGCAGTACTTC	CSVLIIGGGEQYF
TRBV20-1	few	TRBJ1-5	-	TGCAGTGCTAGAGCCCCGGCGAGCAATCAGCCCCAGCATTTT	CSARAPASNQPQHF
TRBV20-1	few	TRBJ2-1	-	TGCAGTGCTATGCGTGGGGGTGAGCAGTTCTTC	CSAMRGGEQFF
TRBV7-2	-	TRBJ2-7	-	TGTGCCAGCAGGGACGGCGGCTCCTACGAGCAGTACTTC	CASRDGGSYEQYF
TRBV29-1	few	TRBJ2-5	TRBD2	TGCAGCGTTGAAGGAGCCCTAGGACTAGCGGTACAAGAGACCCAGTACTTC	CSVEGALGLAVQETQYF
TRBV20-1	few	TRBJ1-1	-	TGCAGTGCTGACCTTGGGCAGATGAACACTGAAGCTTTCTTT	CSADLGQMNTEAFF
TRBV7-3	many	TRBJ2-4	TRBD1	TGTGCCAGCAGCACCACAGGGGGAGACATTCAGTACTTC	CASSTTGGDIQYF
TRBV20-1	few	TRBJ2-5	TRBD1	TGCAGTGCTAGAACAGGGGGCCAACAAGAGACCCAGTACTTC	CSARTGGQQETQYF
TRBV14	many	TRBJ2-7	-	TGTGCCAGCAGCCAGCGGGGCTCCTACGAGCAGTACTTC	CASSQRGSYEQYF
TRBV20-1	many	TRBJ2-3	TRBD2	TGCAGTGCCAATGGACTAGCGGGGGTTAAAGATACGCAGTATTTT	CSANGLAGVKDTQYF
TRBV27	many	TRBJ2-2	-	TGTGCCAGCAGTCCGAGTCGGGGCGGAACCGGGGAGCTGTTTTTT	CASSPSRGGTGELFF
TRBV3-1	-	TRBJ2-3	TRBD2	TGTGCCAGCAACATTCTGGCGGGGGGAGATACGCAGTATTTT	CASNILAGGDTQYF
TRBV4-2	few	TRBJ2-1	-	TGTGCCAGCAGCTACAGCGGAAATACCTACAATGAGCAGTTCTTC	CASSYSGNTYNEQFF
TRBV9	-	TRBJ2-1	-	TGTGCCAGCAGCGCTCCCACCTACAATGAGCAGTTCTTC	CASSAPTYNEQFF
TRBV7-2	-	TRBJ2-1	-	TGTGCCAGCAGCTTAGCGTCTAGTGAGGTTGTTGAGCAGTTCTTC	CASSLASSEVVEQFF
TRBV15	few	TRBJ1-4	-	TGTGCCACCACCCTGGTAGGGGAAAAACTGTTTTTT	CATTLVGEKLFF
TRBV5-1	few	TRBJ2-4	TRBD2	TGCGCCAGCAGCTTTGGCGCGGGAGGGCCTGGAATTCAGTACTTC	CASSFGAGGPGIQYF
TRBV7-2	-	TRBJ2-3	-	TGTGCCAGCAGCCAACTAGCTATCGGAGATACGCAGTATTTT	CASSQLAIGDTQYF
TRBV12-3/TRBV12-4	few	TRBJ2-1	-	TGTGCCAGCAGTTTAGACGGGGTTTTTTCCTACAATGAGCAGTTCTTC	CASSLDGVFSYNEQFF
TRBV7-6	-	TRBJ2-1	TRBD1	TGTGCCAGCAGCTTCACAGGGGATCCCTACAATGAGCAGTTCTTC	CASSFTGDPYNEQFF
TRBV12-3/TRBV12-4	-	TRBJ2-2	TRBD2	TGTGCCAGCAGTCTGGAGGCTAGCGGGGACACCGGGGAGCTGTTTTTT	CASSLEASGDTGELFF
TRBV7-6	few	TRBJ2-5	TRBD2	TGTGCCAGCAGCTTAGGTGTCGGGGGGGCTGCAGGAGAGACCCAGTACTTC	CASSLGVGGAAGETQYF
TRBV7-9	-	TRBJ2-7	TRBD1	TGTGCCAGCAGTAATCAGGGGGCCTACGAGCAGTACTTC	CASSNQGAYEQYF
TRBV20-1	many	TRBJ2-7	TRBD2	TGCAGTGCTTCTACCGGGACTAGATCATACGAGCAGTACTTC	CSASTGTRSYEQYF
TRBV28	-	TRBJ2-7	TRBD1	TGTGCCAGCAGTGCCTACAGGGGCTCCTACGAGCAGTACTTC	CASSAYRGSYEQYF
TRBV27	many	TRBJ2-3	-	TGTGCCAGCAGTTTTGGACTATCCACAGATACGCAGTATTTT	CASSFGLSTDTQYF
TRBV7-2	-	TRBJ2-2	TRBD1	TGTGCCAGCAGAGGGACAGAGAGAGGGACCGGGGAGCTGTTTTTT	CASRGTERGTGELFF
TRBV4-3	few	TRBJ2-1	TRBD1	TGCGCCAGCAGCCAACAGACAGGGTTGGTCTACAATGAGCAGTTCTTC	CASSQQTGLVYNEQFF
TRBV29-1	many	TRBJ2-3	-	TGCAGCTACCGGGGGAGCACAGATACGCAGTATTTT	CSYRGSTDTQYF
TRBV5-1	many	TRBJ2-1	TRBD2	TGCGCCAGCAGCTCGGGACTAGCTTATGAGCAGTTCTTC	CASSSGLAYEQFF
TRBV11-2	-	TRBJ2-5	TRBD2	TGTGCCAGCAGCCTCGGGACTAGCGGGAGTGGGACCCAGTACTTC	CASSLGTSGSGTQYF
TRBV11-2	few	TRBJ2-1	-	TGTGCCAGCAGCAGGCTCGGGGAACCCCCTTTCAATGAGCAGTTCTTC	CASSRLGEPPFNEQFF
TRBV10-3	many	TRBJ2-7	TRBD1	TGTGCCATCAGTGACAGGGGGTACGAGCAGTACTTC	CAISDRGYEQYF
TRBV12-3/TRBV12-4	few	TRBJ2-2	TRBD2	TGTGCCAGCACCCGAAGCGGGGGGAACACCGGGGAGCTGTTTTTT	CASTRSGGNTGELFF
TRBV7-2	-	TRBJ2-1	-	TGTGCCAGCAGCAGGGCGCCTTACAATGAGCAGTTCTTC	CASSRAPYNEQFF
TRBV2	many	TRBJ2-7	-	TGTGCCAGCAGGAAGACAGGAGTCTACGAGCAGTACTTC	CASRKTGVYEQYF
TRBV30	many	TRBJ2-2	-	TGTGCCTGGACAGCGGTAGGGGTGGGCGGGGAGCTGTTTTTT	CAWTAVGVGGELFF
TRBV6-1	many	TRBJ2-7	-	TGTGCCAGCAGTGTACCAGACCCTTCCTACGAGCAGTACTTC	CASSVPDPSYEQYF
TRBV3-1	-	TRBJ1-1	-	TGTGCCAGCGCCCATAAAAAGAACACTGAAGCTTTCTTT	CASAHKKNTEAFF
TRBV20-1	few	TRBJ2-1	TRBD2	TGCAGTGCTTCCGGGACTAGCGGGAGTTGGCCCTACAATGAGCAGTTCTTC	CSASGTSGSWPYNEQFF
TRBV7-9	few	TRBJ2-3	-	TGTGCCAGCAGCTTTCTGGGAAAGGGGAGTGATACGCAGTATTTT	CASSFLGKGSDTQYF
TRBV7-8	few	TRBJ2-7	-	TGTGCCAGCAGCTCCCTTTCCGGCTTCTACGAGCAGTACTTC	CASSSLSGFYEQYF
TRBV19	-	TRBJ2-1	-	TGTGCCAGTAGTATAGGTGCGGCGGATGAGCAGTTCTTC	CASSIGAADEQFF
TRBV24-1	-	TRBJ2-1	-	TGTGCCACCAGCCCCCCCGGACTCCCGAGCAATGAGCAGTTCTTC	CATSPPGLPSNEQFF
TRBV20-1	few	TRBJ2-1	-	TGCAGTGCTAGAGGATGGGTGGCCGGCTACAATGAGCAGTTCTTC	CSARGWVAGYNEQFF
TRBV27	-	TRBJ2-7	-	TGTGCCAGCAGTTTATGGCTAGCGCCCTACGAGCAGTACTTC	CASSLWLAPYEQYF
TRBV5-1	-	TRBJ1-6	-	TGCGCCAGCATCTTGGCGGGGACAAATTCACCCCTCCACTTT	CASILAGTNSPLHF